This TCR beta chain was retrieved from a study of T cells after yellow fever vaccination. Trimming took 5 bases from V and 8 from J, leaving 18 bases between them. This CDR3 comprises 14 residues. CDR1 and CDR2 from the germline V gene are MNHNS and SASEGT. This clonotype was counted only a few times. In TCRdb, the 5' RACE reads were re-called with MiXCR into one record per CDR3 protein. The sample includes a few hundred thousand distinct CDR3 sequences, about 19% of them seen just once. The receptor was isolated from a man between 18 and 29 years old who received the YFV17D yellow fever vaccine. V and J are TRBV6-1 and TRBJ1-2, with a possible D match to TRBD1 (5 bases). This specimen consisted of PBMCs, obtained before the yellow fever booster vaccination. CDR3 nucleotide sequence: TGTGCCAGCAGTTCTCATGTGGGGGATGTGGGCTACACCTTC. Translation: CASSSHVGDVGYTF.